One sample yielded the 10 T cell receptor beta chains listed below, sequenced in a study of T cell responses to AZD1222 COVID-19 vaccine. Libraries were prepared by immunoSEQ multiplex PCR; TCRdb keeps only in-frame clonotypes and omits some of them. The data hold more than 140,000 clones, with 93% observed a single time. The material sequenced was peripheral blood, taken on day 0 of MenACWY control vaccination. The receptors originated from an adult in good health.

The CDR3 sequence: CASSSTRATYNSPLHF. CDR3 nucleotide sequence: TGCGCCAGCAGCTCCACCAGGGCCACCTATAATTCACCCCTCCACTTT. The chain carries TRBV5-1 and TRBJ1-6, with D possibly TRBD1 on 5 matching bases. The germline V gene encodes CDR1 SGHRS and CDR2 YFSETQ. This CDR3 contains 16 residues. Trimming shortened V by 3 bases and J by 2 bases, and 12 bases separated the two germline ends. The full variable domain, completed using reference TRBV5-1 and TRBJ1-6, is KAGVTQTPRYLIKTRGQQVTLSCSPISGHRSVSWYQQTPGQGLQFLFEYFSETQRNKGNFPGRFSGRQFSNSRSEMNVSTLELGDSALYLCASSSTRATYNSPLHFGNGTRLTVT.

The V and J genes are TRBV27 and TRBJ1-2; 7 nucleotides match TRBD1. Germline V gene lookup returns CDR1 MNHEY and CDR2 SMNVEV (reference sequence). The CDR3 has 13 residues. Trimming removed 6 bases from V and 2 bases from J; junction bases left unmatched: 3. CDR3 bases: TGTGCCAGCAGGCCGGGACAGAACTATGGCTACACCTTC. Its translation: CASRPGQNYGYTF.

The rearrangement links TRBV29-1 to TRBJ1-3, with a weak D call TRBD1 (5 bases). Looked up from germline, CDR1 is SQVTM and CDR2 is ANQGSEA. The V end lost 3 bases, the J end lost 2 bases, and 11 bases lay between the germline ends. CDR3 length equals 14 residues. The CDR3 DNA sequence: TGCAGCGTTGACTTGGGGGGGACTGGAAACACCATATATTTT. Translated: CSVDLGGTGNTIYF. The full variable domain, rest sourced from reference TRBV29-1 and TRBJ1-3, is SAVISQKPSRDICQRGTSLTIQCQVDSQVTMMFWYRQQPGQSLTLIATANQGSEATYESGFVIDKFPISRPNLTFSTLTVSNMSPEDSSIYLCSVDLGGTGNTIYFGEGSWLTVV.

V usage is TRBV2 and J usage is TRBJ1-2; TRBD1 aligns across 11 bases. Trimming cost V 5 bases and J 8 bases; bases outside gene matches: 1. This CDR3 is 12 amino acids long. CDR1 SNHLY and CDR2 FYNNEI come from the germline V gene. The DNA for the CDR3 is TGTGCCAGCAGTTGGACAGGGGGCGGCTACACCTTC. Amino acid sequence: CASSWTGGGYTF.

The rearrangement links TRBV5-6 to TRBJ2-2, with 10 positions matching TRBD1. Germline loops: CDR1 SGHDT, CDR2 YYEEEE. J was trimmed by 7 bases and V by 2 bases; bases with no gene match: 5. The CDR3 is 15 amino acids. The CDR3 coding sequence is TGTGCCAGCAGCTTCGACAGGGGGCGGATCGGGGAGCTGTTTTTT. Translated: CASSFDRGRIGELFF. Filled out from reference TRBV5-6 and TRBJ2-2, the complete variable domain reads DAGVTQSPTHLIKTRGQQVTLRCSPKSGHDTVSWYQQALGQGPQFIFQYYEEEERQRGNFPDRFSGHQFPNYSSELNVNALLLGDSALYLCASSFDRGRIGELFFGEGSRLTVL.

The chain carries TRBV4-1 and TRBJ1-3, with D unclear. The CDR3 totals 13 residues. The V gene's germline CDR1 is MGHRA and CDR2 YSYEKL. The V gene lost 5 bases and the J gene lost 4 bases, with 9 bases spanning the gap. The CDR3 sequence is CASSLPTGNTIYF. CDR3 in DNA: TGCGCCAGCAGCTTACCCACCGGAAACACCATATATTTT.

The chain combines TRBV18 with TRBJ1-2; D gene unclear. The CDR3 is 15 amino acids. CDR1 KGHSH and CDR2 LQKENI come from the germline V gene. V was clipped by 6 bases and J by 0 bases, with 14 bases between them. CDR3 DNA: TGTGCCAGCTCCCCGGGTCTCGAATCTAACTATGGCTACACCTTC. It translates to CASSPGLESNYGYTF. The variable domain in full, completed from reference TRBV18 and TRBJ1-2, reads NAGVMQNPRHLVRRRGQEARLRCSPMKGHSHVYWYRQLPEEGLKFMVYLQKENIIDESGMPKERFSAEFPKEGPSILRIQQVVRGDSAAYFCASSPGLESNYGYTFGSGTRLTVV.

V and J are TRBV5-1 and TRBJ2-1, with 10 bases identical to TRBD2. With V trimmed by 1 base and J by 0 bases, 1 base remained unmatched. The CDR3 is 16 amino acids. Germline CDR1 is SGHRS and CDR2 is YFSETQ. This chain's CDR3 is CASSLSGGVSYNEQFF. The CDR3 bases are TGCGCCAGCAGCTTGAGCGGGGGGGTCTCCTACAATGAGCAGTTCTTC.

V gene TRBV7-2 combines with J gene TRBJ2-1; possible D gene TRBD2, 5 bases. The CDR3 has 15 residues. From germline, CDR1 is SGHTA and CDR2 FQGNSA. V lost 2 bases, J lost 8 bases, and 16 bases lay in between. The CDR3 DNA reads TGTGCCAGCAGCTTATTTTCTGGAGGTAACGATGAGCAGTTCTTC. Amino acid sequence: CASSLFSGGNDEQFF. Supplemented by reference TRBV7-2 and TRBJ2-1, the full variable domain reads GAGVSQSPSNKVTEKGKDVELRCDPISGHTALYWYRQSLGQGLEFLIYFQGNSAPDKSGLPSDRFSAERTGGSVSTLTIQRTQQEDSAVYLCASSLFSGGNDEQFFGPGTRLTVL.

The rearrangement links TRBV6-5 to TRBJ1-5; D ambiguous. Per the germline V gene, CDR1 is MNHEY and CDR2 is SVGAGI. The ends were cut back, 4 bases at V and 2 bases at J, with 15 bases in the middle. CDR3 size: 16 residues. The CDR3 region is CASSSLGVGGNQPQHF. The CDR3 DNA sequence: TGTGCCAGCAGTTCTCTGGGCGTCGGGGGCAATCAGCCCCAGCATTTT.